The next 9 T cell receptor beta chains were all read from a single sample in a study of T cells in Graves' hyperthyroidism and ophthalmopathy. Template material for amplifying TCR beta CDR3 regions consisted of RNA transcripts. The TCR CDR3 was amplified in a first-round RT-PCR using the HTBI primer set. TCRdb re-derived calls from the multiplex PCR reads in MiXCR, one entry per CDR3 protein. Among some 370,000 distinct CDR3 sequences listed, approximately 18% were seen once. Sequencing was performed on blood. These receptors all come from a woman aged 25 to 45 with Graves' hyperthyroidism that later progressed to Graves' ophthalmopathy.

CDR3 bases: TGCGCCAGCAGCCAAGTTATTCAGGGGGCAGATACGCAGTATTTT. Translation gives CASSQVIQGADTQYF. J is TRBJ2-3 and V is TRBV4-1; 7 bases map to TRBD1. Germline-derived CDR1 and CDR2 are MGHRA and YSYEKL. This CDR3 has 15 amino acids. V gave up 1 base and J gave up 4 bases; unmatched junction bases: 5.

Of note for this clonotype: With a much larger clone just one base away, this may be a read error. The CDR3 does not end in the conserved phenylalanine or tryptophan, so this is likely a read error. This sequence joins TRBV7-9 and TRBJ2-3; tentative D call: TRBD2 (5 bases). Deletions cut 4 bases from V and 2 bases from J, with 13 bases between. CDR1 and CDR2 from the germline V gene are SEHNR and FQNEAQ (reference sequence). The CDR3 runs 15 residues. The CDR3 DNA reads as TGTGCCAGCAGCTCGCTAGCTGCTGCCACAGATACGCAGTATCTT. Protein product: CASSSLAAATDTQYL.

This clonotype has a count of ten or more. V is TRBV24-1 and J is TRBJ2-3, with 13 bases aligning to TRBD2. The V segment lost 7 bases and the J segment 0 bases; nucleotides outside the gene matches: 18. CDR3 length: 21 residues. Germline CDR1 KGHDR, CDR2 SFDVKD. The CDR3 nucleotides are TGTGCCACCAGCGTAACTCCGGGACTAGCGGGAAGAGCGCTTAGCACAGATACGCAGTATTTT. Its translation is CATSVTPGLAGRALSTDTQYF.

At least ten counts were recorded for this clonotype. The chain carries TRBV12-3 or TRBV12-4 and TRBJ2-1; possibly TRBD1 or TRBD2 for D (5 bases each). V was cut by 0 bases and J by 13 bases, with 7 bases left in between. CDR3 size: 11 residues. CDR3 sequence: CASSLAGDQFF. The CDR3 region has the DNA TGTGCCAGCAGTTTAGCGGGGGATCAGTTCTTC.

This clonotype was seen once. The chain recombines TRBV25-1 with TRBJ1-4, with a tentative D call TRBD1 (6 bases). The CDR3 sequence is 15 residues long. The V and J ends lost 2 bases and 5 bases respectively, with 12 bases between them. From germline, CDR1 is MGHDK and CDR2 SYGVNS. The CDR3 loop is CASSETGQVNEKLFF. For the CDR3, the DNA is TGTGCCAGCAGTGAAACGGGACAAGTGAATGAAAAACTGTTTTTT.

There are many counts of this clonotype. J is TRBJ1-1 and V is TRBV5-5; D is uncertain. Germline CDR1 SGHKS, CDR2 YYEKEE (reference sequence). Trimming stripped 4 bases from V and 2 bases from J, with 15 bases between. The CDR3 is 15 residues long. The CDR3: CASSPGVPRNTEAFF. The CDR3 region has the DNA TGTGCCAGCAGCCCTGGGGTCCCCAGAAACACTGAAGCTTTCTTT. Variable domain in full (rest from reference TRBV5-5 and TRBJ1-1): DAGVTQSPTHLIKTRGQQVTLRCSPISGHKSVSWYQQVLGQGPQFIFQYYEKEERGRGNFPDRFSARQFPNYSSELNVNALLLGDSALYLCASSPGVPRNTEAFFGQGTRLTVV.

This clonotype was seen at least ten times. The chain links TRBV28 to TRBJ2-2; 9 positions agree with TRBD1. This CDR3 is built from 12 residues. J lost 6 bases, V lost 8 bases, and 1 base had no gene match. Germline V gives CDR1 MDHEN, CDR2 SYDVKM. The CDR3, as DNA: TGTGCCAGCGACAGGGGGGCCGGGGAGCTGTTTTTT. Protein: CASDRGAGELFF.

The chain uses TRBV30 and TRBJ1-1; D not certain. CDR1 GTSNPN and CDR2 SVGIG come from the germline V gene (reference sequence). V dropped 0 bases and J dropped 6 bases, with 14 bases sitting between them. CDR3 size: 14 residues. The CDR3 is CAWSVSVTVPEAFF. CDR3 coding DNA: TGTGCCTGGAGTGTAAGCGTAACAGTTCCTGAAGCTTTCTTT.

J is TRBJ2-1 and V is TRBV5-1, with D hard to call. The V end was cut by 5 bases, the J end by 9 bases, with 12 bases between. This CDR3 has 12 residues. Germline lookup yields CDR1 SGHRS and CDR2 YFSETQ. CDR3 nucleotide sequence: TGCGCCAGCAGGTTAGGCTACGGTGAGCAGTTCTTC. Protein sequence: CASRLGYGEQFF.